Each of the 30 T cell receptor beta chains below was sequenced from the same sample in a study of T cell repertoires in cytomegalovirus infection (dated by TCRdb to the late 2010s). The instrument given in TCRdb is Illumina HiSeq 1500. The public reads were run again by TCRdb, first through fastp at Q25 and then through MiXCR, and only productive beta chains were kept. Under each unique CDR3 protein, matching rows form one entry showing the most common genes and DNA. The sample table shows 370,000 or so distinct CDR3 sequences, and just under 35% are seen once. The top ten clones comprise about 13% of the sample. Read against the paper, the sample's treatment or condition label means: in vitro stimulation with specific CMV peptide epitopes to enrich CMV-specific T cells. Their cognate antigens are unknown. The specimen was cultured PBMCs, collected from culture after CMV antigen stimulation. The receptors shown here come from a human donor in good health (CMV status not recorded). Some clones in this sample may be carry-over from other donors' samples.

The chain carries TRBV20-1 and TRBJ1-4, with D tentatively TRBD1 (6 bases). Trimming stripped 5 bases from V and 5 bases from J, with 12 bases between. This CDR3 spans 13 amino acids. Germline CDR1 DFQATT, CDR2 SNEGSKA (reference sequence). The CDR3 nucleotides read TGCAGTGCTGGCGGGGGGCGGAATGAAAAACTGTTTTTT. Residues: CSAGGGRNEKLFF.

The rearrangement links TRBV7-2 to TRBJ1-2; the match to TRBD1 covers 10 bases. The V gene's germline CDR1 is SGHTA and CDR2 FQGNSA. The length of the CDR3 is 14 residues. With 5 bases clipped from V and 6 bases from J, the junction kept 6 bases outside the gene matches. CDR3 nucleotides: TGTGCCAGCAGCACCCGGGACAGGGGCCATGGCTACACCTTC. Residues: CASSTRDRGHGYTF.

V and J are TRBV6-1 and TRBJ1-5, with 10 bases matching TRBD1. This CDR3 is built from 16 residues. J gave up 7 bases and V 4 bases, and 10 bases lay outside the gene matches. Germline values: CDR1 MNHNS, CDR2 SASEGT. CDR3 in DNA: TGTGCCAGCAGTGCCTGGACAGGGGGATTCGGGCAGCCCCAGCATTTT. It encodes CASSAWTGGFGQPQHF.

This clonotype has only a few counts. V gene TRBV7-6 combines with J gene TRBJ2-7; D gene uncertain. V dropped 0 bases and J dropped 0 bases, with 3 bases sitting between them. CDR1 is SGHVS, CDR2 FNYEAQ, per germline. This CDR3 contains 13 residues. In nucleotides, the CDR3 is TGTGCCAGCAGCTTAGCTGTCTCCTACGAGCAGTACTTC. It is translated as CASSLAVSYEQYF.

The rearrangement uses TRBV6-5 and TRBJ2-3, with 10 positions matching TRBD2. The V gene's germline CDR1 is MNHEY and CDR2 SVGAGI. The CDR3 extends over 16 amino acids. V shed 6 bases and J 2 bases; nucleotides not matched to a gene: 8. The CDR3 DNA is TGTGCCAGCAGGCAACTAGCGGGACCTTCCACAGATACGCAGTATTTT. Translated, it gives CASRQLAGPSTDTQYF.

The chain couples TRBV6-5 to TRBJ1-2; 12 positions match TRBD1. V was pared by 6 bases and J by 1 base, with 6 bases of the junction left unmatched. The V gene's germline CDR1 is MNHEY and CDR2 SVGAGI. This CDR3 is 16 amino acids long. The CDR3 sequence is CASRRDRGPGNYGYTF. DNA for the CDR3: TGTGCCAGCAGAAGGGACAGGGGGCCCGGTAACTATGGCTACACCTTC.

This clonotype was found once. The chain is built from TRBV20-1 and TRBJ2-7; 9 bases line up with TRBD2. This CDR3 region has 15 residues. Germline CDR1 is DFQATT and CDR2 is SNEGSKA (reference sequence). V lost 4 bases and J lost 2; bases outside the gene matches: 9. The CDR3 loop is CSATRVAGDPYEQYF. CDR3 coding DNA: TGCAGTGCTACCCGAGTAGCGGGGGACCCCTACGAGCAGTACTTC.

V gene TRBV6-1 combines with J gene TRBJ1-3, with 7 bases matching TRBD1. The CDR3 has 16 residues. Looked up from germline, CDR1 is MNHNS and CDR2 is SASEGT. V lost 8 bases, J lost 0 bases, and 10 bases stayed unmatched. For the CDR3, the DNA is TGTGCCAGCGTCTCCGTCACAGGGGACTCTGGAAACACCATATATTTT. This gives the protein CASVSVTGDSGNTIYF.

The sample holds a few counts of this clonotype. The chain joins TRBV4-1 to TRBJ2-7; D gene unclear. The length of the CDR3 is 15 residues. V lost 2 bases and J 7 bases, leaving 18 bases between the germline ends. In germline, CDR1 is MGHRA, CDR2 YSYEKL. The CDR3 sequence: CASSQSTGHLREQYF. DNA of the CDR3: TGCGCCAGCAGCCAATCGACGGGCCATCTTCGGGAGCAGTACTTC.

This clonotype was detected only a few times. J is TRBJ2-6 and V is TRBV9; the match to TRBD1 covers 7 bases. Germline CDR1 SGDLS, CDR2 YYNGEE. V gave up 3 bases and J gave up 1 base; unmatched junction bases: 10. The CDR3 is 18 residues long. The CDR3 DNA reads as TGTGCCAGCAGCGAGCGAGGGGGCGAGTTGTCTGGGGCCAACGTCCTGACTTTC. It codes for CASSERGGELSGANVLTF.

This clonotype was seen only a few times. This chain uses TRBV27 with TRBJ2-7, with a possible D match to TRBD2 (5 bases). Trimming stripped 0 bases from V and 7 bases from J, with 10 bases between. CDR1 and CDR2 from the germline V gene are MNHEY and SMNVEV (reference sequence). The CDR3 contains 13 residues. In DNA form, the CDR3 reads TGTGCCAGCAGTTTATCGCCGGGATCGGAGCAGTACGTC. It translates to CASSLSPGSEQYV.

CDR3 protein: CASSRRLADFPETQYF. The CDR3, as DNA: TGTGCCAGTAGTCGACGACTAGCGGATTTCCCGGAGACCCAGTACTTC. The chain is built from TRBV19 and TRBJ2-5, with 9 bases fitting TRBD2. CDR1 and CDR2 from the germline V gene are LNHDA and SQIVND (reference sequence). The CDR3 contains 16 residues. The junction had 12 bases not matched to a gene; V was cut back by 5 bases and J by 5 bases.

V is TRBV28 and J is TRBJ2-2; 8 nucleotides agree with TRBD1. The CDR3 is 17 residues long. Germline V gene sequence: CDR1 MDHEN, CDR2 SYDVKM. Germline trimming cut 4 bases from V and 4 bases from J; bases unmatched to any gene: 11. CDR3 amino acids: CASSSIAGGLVTGELFF. DNA for the CDR3: TGTGCCAGCAGTTCGATAGCAGGGGGCTTAGTCACCGGGGAGCTGTTTTTT.

The chain joins TRBV14 to TRBJ1-1; D unresolved. The CDR3 loop spans 15 amino acids. Germline V gives CDR1 SGHDN, CDR2 FVKESK. The V end lost 4 bases, the J end lost 4 bases, and 16 bases lay between the germline ends. CDR3 region: CASSRDQGRTTEAFF. In DNA, the CDR3 is TGTGCCAGCAGCCGAGACCAAGGCAGGACCACTGAAGCTTTCTTT.

The chain carries TRBV6-2 or TRBV6-3 and TRBJ2-5; TRBD2 aligns across 15 bases. The V gene end was trimmed by 0 bases and the J gene end by 5 bases; junction bases not matched to a gene: 4. Germline V gene sequence: CDR1 MNHEY, CDR2 SVGEGT. CDR3 length: 17 amino acids. CDR3 DNA sequence: TGTGCCAGCAGTTACTCGGGACTAGCGGGAGGCCCGGAGACCCAGTACTTC. Translation gives CASSYSGLAGGPETQYF.

The V and J genes are TRBV7-2 and TRBJ1-1; 10 nucleotides align to TRBD1. V lost 5 bases and J lost 3; bases outside the gene matches: 9. This CDR3 has 16 amino acids. Germline V gene sequence: CDR1 SGHTA, CDR2 FQGNSA. The CDR3 spells CASSTGTGVMDTEAFF. For the CDR3, the DNA is TGTGCCAGCAGCACCGGGACAGGGGTTATGGACACTGAAGCTTTCTTT.

J is TRBJ1-2 and V is TRBV12-3 or TRBV12-4; D is undetermined. The CDR3 is made up of 12 amino acids. Trimming took off 4 bases at V and 2 bases at J, with 5 bases between the two ends. The CDR3 loop reads CASSYTNYGYTF. DNA for the CDR3: TGTGCCAGCAGTTACACCAACTATGGCTACACCTTC.

The chain carries TRBV20-1 and TRBJ2-5; the D gene is possibly TRBD1 (6 bases). The CDR3 has 14 residues. Per the germline V gene, CDR1 is DFQATT and CDR2 is SNEGSKA (reference sequence). The V end lost 4 bases, the J end lost 1 base, and 13 bases lay between the germline ends. The DNA for the CDR3 is TGCAGTGCTACCCTGCAGGGGAGCCAAGAGACCCAGTACTTC. This codes for CSATLQGSQETQYF.

Written as DNA, the CDR3 is TGTGCCAGCAGCCCCCTTACGGGACGGCAGTTCTTC. Translated, it gives CASSPLTGRQFF. The rearrangement uses TRBV6-2 or TRBV6-3 and TRBJ2-1; either TRBD1 or TRBD2 may fit D (5 bases each). Germline lookup yields CDR1 MNHEY and CDR2 SVGEGT. This CDR3 is 12 amino acids long. V shed 6 bases and J shed 12 bases, with 15 bases lying between them.

V is TRBV27 and J is TRBJ2-7, with TRBD1 matching 11 bases. Trimming at V came to 3 bases and at J to 1 base, leaving 5 bases not matched to a gene. This CDR3 region has 16 residues. The germline gives CDR1 MNHEY, CDR2 SMNVEV (reference sequence). CDR3 in DNA: TGTGCCAGCAGTTTTGGGACAGGGGGTACTTCCTACGAGCAGTACTTC. This translates into CASSFGTGGTSYEQYF.

This chain connects TRBV6-2 or TRBV6-3 to TRBJ2-1, with TRBD2 matching 9 bases. Per germline, CDR1 MNHEY and CDR2 SVGEGT. This CDR3 has 14 residues. V shed 1 base and J 9 bases; nucleotides not matched to a gene: 4. CDR3 nucleotide sequence: TGTGCCAGCAGTTACTTAGCGGGAGCGACTGAGCAGTTCTTC. Translated, it gives CASSYLAGATEQFF.

This clonotype showed up just a few times. The rearrangement joins TRBV12-3 or TRBV12-4 to TRBJ2-5; TRBD1 aligns across 12 bases. J gave up 4 bases and V 7 bases, and 7 bases lay outside the gene matches. CDR3 length equals 15 residues. The CDR3 sequence: CASTTGQGALETQYF. The CDR3 nucleotides are TGTGCCAGCACCACGGGACAGGGGGCTCTAGAGACCCAGTACTTC.

In its sample, this clonotype was seen many times. The CDR3 sequence: CASSQGYEQFF. The CDR3 DNA follows: TGCGCCAGCAGCCAGGGATATGAGCAGTTCTTC. The chain employs TRBV4-1 and TRBJ2-1; D remains unclear. Trimming removed 3 bases from V and 8 bases from J, with 5 bases in between. Germline loops: CDR1 MGHRA, CDR2 YSYEKL. The length of the CDR3 is 11 residues.

The chain uses TRBV6-2 or TRBV6-3 and TRBJ2-1; D gene ambiguous. V lost 0 bases, J lost 9 bases, and 9 bases lay in between. Germline V gene data show CDR1 as MNHEY and CDR2 as SVGEGT. This CDR3 is built from 13 residues. The CDR3 loop is CASSYSSRREQFF. In DNA, the CDR3 is TGTGCCAGCAGTTACTCTTCCAGACGTGAGCAGTTCTTC.

The chain couples TRBV4-3 to TRBJ1-1; the D is unclear. The CDR3 length is 14 residues. Germline V gene lookup returns CDR1 LGHNA and CDR2 YSLEER. V was shortened by 5 bases and J by 4 bases, with 14 bases between the two germline ends. The CDR3 spells CASSRTASGTEAFF. In DNA, the CDR3 is TGCGCCAGCAGCAGGACCGCTAGCGGCACTGAAGCTTTCTTT.

This chain joins TRBV7-2 and TRBJ2-1, with a possible D match to TRBD2 (5 bases). The germline gives CDR1 SGHTA, CDR2 FQGNSA. V was trimmed by 1 base and J by 0 bases, leaving 7 bases between them. The length of the CDR3 is 15 residues. The CDR3 is CASSLDSASYNEQFF. CDR3 DNA sequence: TGTGCCAGCAGCTTAGATAGCGCCTCCTACAATGAGCAGTTCTTC.

A few counts support this clonotype. Written as DNA, the CDR3 is TGTGCCAGCATAACCGACAAGGGATATCAGCAGTTCTTC. Its translation: CASITDKGYQQFF. J is TRBJ2-1 and V is TRBV6-2 or TRBV6-3; D gene ambiguous. Germline CDR1 reads MNHEY; CDR2 reads SVGEGT. This CDR3 is built from 13 residues. The V and J ends lost 7 bases and 11 bases respectively, with 18 bases between them.

The rearrangement links TRBV4-1 to TRBJ2-7, with 12 bases identical to TRBD2. From germline, CDR1 is MGHRA and CDR2 YSYEKL. The V segment lost 4 bases and the J segment 3 bases; nucleotides outside the gene matches: 4. The CDR3 loop spans 15 amino acids. Here the CDR3 reads CASSPMTSGSYEQYF. CDR3 DNA: TGCGCCAGCAGCCCTATGACTAGCGGGAGCTACGAGCAGTACTTC.

This clonotype came up a few times. The chain combines TRBV20-1 with TRBJ2-1; 10 nucleotides line up with TRBD1. The trim removed 5 bases at V and 5 bases at J, leaving 9 bases unmatched. This CDR3 spans 15 amino acids. Germline-derived CDR1 and CDR2 are DFQATT and SNEGSKA (reference sequence). CDR3 sequence (DNA): TGCAGTGCTGAACTTCTTGGGACAGGGGACAATGAGCAGTTCTTC. Protein sequence: CSAELLGTGDNEQFF.

V is TRBV7-2 and J is TRBJ2-5, with D unclear. Trimming cost V 3 bases and J 5 bases, with 10 bases left between them. Germline lookup yields CDR1 SGHTA and CDR2 FQGNSA. The CDR3 has 13 residues. In nucleotides, the CDR3 is TGTGCCAGCAGCTTTGACCTGAGGGAGACCCAGTACTTC. The encoded protein is CASSFDLRETQYF.